A selection of T cell receptor beta chains follows, all from one sample in a study of blood T cell repertoires in COVID-19. The assay was immunoSEQ multiplex PCR, and TCRdb's table has in-frame clones only and misses some. The table lists about 140,000 clones, around 80% of them singletons, with approximately 6.6% in the top ten. The specimen was peripheral blood. The receptor set was obtained from a human donor in a cohort sampled during active COVID-19. The CDR3 runs from the conserved cysteine through the conserved F or W. A D gene is named only where the DNA matches it firmly. Only some rows state a clone size, as once, few, many or a class for expanded clones.

clone_size	j_call	v_call	d_call	cdr3_aa	cdr3_nt
-	TRBJ2-1	TRBV6-2/TRBV6-3	TRBD2	CASSLIAGGDEQFF	TGTGCCAGCAGTTTAATAGCGGGGGGGGATGAGCAGTTCTTC
-	TRBJ2-7	TRBV7-2	TRBD2	CASSFRTSSYEQYF	TGTGCCAGCAGCTTCCGGACTAGCTCGTACGAGCAGTACTTC
once	TRBJ1-4	TRBV5-1	-	CASTRQGIEKLFF	TGCGCCAGCACCCGGCAGGGTATTGAAAAACTGTTTTTT
-	TRBJ1-3	TRBV6-1	-	CASSADLRVVGGNTIYF	TGTGCCAGCAGTGCCGACCTCAGGGTCGTTGGTGGAAACACCATATATTTT
-	TRBJ2-7	TRBV6-2/TRBV6-3	-	CASSRLYEQYF	TGTGCCAGCAGCCGCCTATACGAGCAGTACTTC
-	TRBJ1-6	TRBV28	-	CASSFRGNSPLHF	TGTGCCAGCAGTTTTAGGGGAAATTCACCCCTCCACTTT
-	TRBJ2-1	TRBV2	-	CASTLGPSYNEQFF	TGTGCCAGCACACTGGGGCCATCCTACAATGAGCAGTTCTTC
once	TRBJ1-5	TRBV7-3	-	CASSRGINQPQHF	TGTGCCAGCAGCCGAGGGATTAATCAGCCCCAGCATTTT
-	TRBJ1-2	TRBV9	-	CASSINYGYTF	TGTGCCAGCAGTATAAATTATGGCTACACCTTC
-	TRBJ2-1	TRBV14	-	CASSQVRTKEFF	TGTGCCAGCAGCCAAGTACGGACTAAGGAGTTCTTC
-	TRBJ1-2	TRBV6-5	-	CACARGIDGYTF	TGTGCCTGCGCCCGGGGAATCGATGGCTACACCTTC
-	TRBJ2-7	TRBV19	-	CASSTSGTGVREQYF	TGTGCCAGTAGTACCTCCGGGACGGGGGTTAGGGAGCAGTACTTC
-	TRBJ2-3	TRBV7-2	TRBD2	CASSKNGASGSTDTQYF	TGTGCCAGCAGCAAAAACGGGGCTAGCGGAAGCACAGATACGCAGTATTTT
-	TRBJ1-1	TRBV5-4	-	CASSLPGVVGKDTEAFF	TGTGCCAGCAGCTTGCCGGGGGTTGTAGGCAAGGACACTGAAGCTTTCTTT
-	TRBJ1-4	TRBV14	-	CASRPGWGGEKLFF	TGTGCCAGCAGACCGGGCTGGGGAGGTGAAAAACTGTTTTTT
few	TRBJ1-4	TRBV9	-	CASSVGPVNEKLFF	TGTGCCAGCAGCGTAGGGCCAGTAAATGAAAAACTGTTTTTT
-	TRBJ2-1	TRBV11-3	-	CASSPWAGALNEQFF	TGTGCCAGCAGCCCCTGGGCGGGGGCCCTAAATGAGCAGTTCTTC
-	TRBJ2-5	TRBV9	-	CASSGRDSLKETQYF	TGTGCCAGCAGCGGGCGGGACAGTCTGAAAGAGACCCAGTACTTC
once	TRBJ2-3	TRBV18	-	CASTQEGDTQYF	TGTGCCAGCACACAGGAGGGAGATACGCAGTATTTT
-	TRBJ2-7	TRBV4-2	TRBD2	CASSQFAGGFYEQYF	TGTGCCAGCAGCCAATTTGCGGGGGGGTTTTACGAGCAGTACTTC
-	TRBJ2-7	TRBV30	-	CAWDRKSSYEQYF	TGTGCCTGGGACAGGAAGAGCTCCTACGAGCAGTACTTC
-	TRBJ1-5	TRBV7-2	-	CASSLRQGPQPQHF	TGTGCCAGCAGCTTACGGCAGGGCCCCCAGCCCCAGCATTTT
-	TRBJ2-5	TRBV5-4	TRBD2	CASSSLTSGGSKETQYF	TGTGCCAGCAGCTCCCTGACTAGCGGGGGGTCTAAAGAGACCCAGTACTTC
-	TRBJ2-3	TRBV9	TRBD2	CASSERGGPSTDTQYF	TGTGCCAGCAGCGAGCGGGGGGGCCCGAGCACAGATACGCAGTATTTT
once	TRBJ1-1	TRBV7-2	-	CASSQGHNTEAFF	TGTGCCAGCAGTCAGGGGCACAACACTGAAGCTTTCTTT
-	TRBJ2-7	TRBV10-3	TRBD2	CAISPRGSGGTYEQYF	TGTGCCATCAGCCCGCGGGGAAGCGGGGGGACCTACGAGCAGTACTTC
-	TRBJ2-3	TRBV7-6	-	CASSRSGAGTDTQYF	TGTGCCAGCAGCCGTTCAGGGGCGGGCACAGATACGCAGTATTTT
-	TRBJ2-1	TRBV7-9	TRBD1	CASSFETGGYNEQFF	TGTGCCAGCAGCTTCGAGACAGGGGGCTACAATGAGCAGTTCTTC
-	TRBJ1-5	TRBV7-2	-	CASSLEAGVDQPQHF	TGTGCCAGCAGCTTAGAGGCAGGGGTCGATCAGCCCCAGCATTTT
-	TRBJ2-1	TRBV21-1	-	CASSLGPEIWSEQFF	TGTGCCAGCAGCCTGGGGCCGGAAATCTGGAGTGAGCAGTTCTTC
-	TRBJ2-7	TRBV5-1	TRBD1	CASSPILGQGNLKGPSLYEQYF	TGCGCCAGCAGCCCGATATTGGGACAGGGAAATTTGAAAGGGCCGAGCTTATACGAGCAGTACTTC
-	TRBJ2-1	TRBV7-2	TRBD2	CASSATSGGAYEQFF	TGTGCCAGCAGCGCTACTAGCGGGGGGGCCTATGAGCAGTTCTTC
-	TRBJ1-2	TRBV11-2	-	CASSPLGAGGYTF	TGTGCCAGCAGCCCGTTGGGGGCTGGGGGCTACACCTTC
once	TRBJ2-2	TRBV5-1	-	CASSWGQGNTGELFF	TGCGCCAGCAGCTGGGGGCAGGGGAACACCGGGGAGCTGTTTTTT
-	TRBJ1-5	TRBV6-5	-	CASTGRQNREPQHF	TGTGCCAGCACGGGACGGCAAAACAGGGAGCCCCAGCATTTT
-	TRBJ2-1	TRBV5-4	TRBD2	CASSLGSGGGNEQFF	TGTGCCAGCAGCTTGGGTAGCGGGGGCGGAAATGAGCAGTTCTTC
-	TRBJ2-7	TRBV5-4	TRBD1	CASRRTGSEQYF	TGTGCCAGCAGGCGGACAGGGAGCGAGCAGTACTTC
-	TRBJ2-7	TRBV19	-	CASSGGPREWQYF	TGTGCCAGTAGTGGGGGCCCGCGTGAATGGCAGTACTTC
-	TRBJ2-1	TRBV19	TRBD2	CASSQRGGINNEQFF	TGTGCCAGTAGTCAACGGGGGGGCATAAACAATGAGCAGTTCTTC
-	TRBJ2-7	TRBV19	-	CASSIMSGSYEQYF	TGTGCCAGTAGTATTATGTCAGGTTCCTACGAGCAGTACTTC
-	TRBJ2-7	TRBV29-1	TRBD2	CSVWRPPTSGGTSYEQYF	TGCAGCGTTTGGCGGCCCCCGACTAGCGGGGGAACCTCCTACGAGCAGTACTTC
few	TRBJ2-2	TRBV7-2	-	CASTRGRGAPTGELFF	TGTGCCAGCACCCGTGGCCGGGGGGCGCCAACCGGGGAGCTGTTTTTT
-	TRBJ2-5	TRBV9	-	CASSVDTGQETQYF	TGTGCCAGCAGCGTAGATACAGGGCAAGAGACCCAGTACTTC